These 20 T cell receptor beta chains originate from one sample sequenced in a study of HIV-infected patients and healthy controls (dated by TCRdb to the mid-2010s). Library preparation was by 5' RACE. The listed sequencing device is Illumina MiSeq. Reverse transcription of about 550 ng RNA was performed with SuperScript III using primers directed against the alpha and beta constant regions. Separate alpha and beta chain libraries were made by chain-specific third strand synthesis with multiplexing indices. In-frame beta chains were kept once TCRdb had trimmed the public reads at Q25 with fastp and called clones with MiXCR. Each CDR3 protein gets just one entry, which takes the most common genes and DNA from the rows behind it. The table for this sample lists approximately 12,000 distinct CDR3 sequences; over 4% of them were counted only once. The top ten hold 3% to 4.5% of the sample. Since whole blood was used without any cell fractionation, the repertoire reflected all peripheral T cells in unsorted form.

What was sequenced was blood. The receptors derive from an adult in good health.

This clonotype was recorded at least ten times. The chain joins TRBV5-4 to TRBJ1-2, with TRBD1 matching over 7 bases. Per germline, CDR1 SGHNT and CDR2 YYREEE (reference sequence). The CDR3 has 14 amino acids. The junction had 6 bases not matched to a gene; V was cut back by 3 bases and J by 4 bases. CDR3 amino acids: CASSSKTGPYGYTF. The CDR3 DNA follows: TGTGCCAGCAGCTCCAAGACAGGGCCCTATGGCTACACCTTC.

Within the sample, this clonotype is medium-sized. The V and J genes are TRBV12-3 or TRBV12-4 and TRBJ2-1, with 9 bases fitting TRBD1. V gave up 5 bases and J gave up 6 bases; unmatched junction bases: 5. The CDR3 runs 14 residues. CDR3 residues: CASSPQGAGNEQFF. For the CDR3, the DNA is TGTGCCAGCAGTCCACAGGGGGCGGGCAATGAGCAGTTCTTC.

Relative to its sample, this clonotype is medium-sized (0.01 to 0.1%). J is TRBJ1-4 and V is TRBV21-1; the tabulated D call, TRBD1, remains unverified against the DNA. TRBV21-1 is a documented pseudogene. The CDR3 has 15 residues. In nucleotides, the CDR3 is TGTGCCAGCAGCAGGGGGACAGGGCTAAATGAAAAACTGTTTTTT. This translates into CASSRGTGLNEKLFF.

This clonotype occurred many times. The chain couples TRBV12-3 or TRBV12-4 to TRBJ2-3; D perhaps matches TRBD2 (6 bases). V dropped 7 bases and J dropped 5 bases, with 10 bases sitting between them. This CDR3 is 12 amino acids long. CDR3 DNA: TGTGCCAGCAATGGAGCGGGAGATACGCAGTATTTT. It translates to CASNGAGDTQYF.

This clonotype was detected many times. The chain uses TRBV6-6 and TRBJ2-7; 10 nucleotides line up with TRBD2. V trimming: 6 bases; J trimming: 3 bases; junction bases outside the gene matches: 5. The CDR3 sequence is 14 residues long. From germline, CDR1 is MNHNY and CDR2 SVGAGI (reference sequence). The CDR3 reads CASRASGGVYEQYF. The CDR3 bases are TGTGCCAGCAGAGCTAGCGGGGGAGTCTACGAGCAGTACTTC.

This clonotype is categorized as medium-sized. The chain couples TRBV12-3 or TRBV12-4 to TRBJ1-2; D remains unclear. The CDR3 is made up of 15 amino acids. With 1 base removed from V and 9 bases from J, the gap between germline ends came to 18 bases. This chain's CDR3 is CASSLDQVSVRSYTF. CDR3 nucleotides: TGTGCCAGCAGTTTAGATCAGGTTAGCGTAAGGAGCTACACCTTC.

This clonotype rates as medium-sized. This chain links TRBV6-1 with TRBJ2-3; 10 bases line up with TRBD2. This CDR3 comprises 15 residues. Germline V gene lookup returns CDR1 MNHNS and CDR2 SASEGT. Trimming cost V 7 bases and J 2 bases; bases outside gene matches: 6. CDR3: CASTRTSGFTDTQYF. The CDR3 DNA reads as TGTGCCAGCACCCGGACTAGCGGTTTCACAGATACGCAGTATTTT.

This clonotype was counted at least ten times. The V and J genes are TRBV2 and TRBJ1-6; 7 bases map to TRBD1. Per the germline V gene, CDR1 is SNHLY and CDR2 is FYNNEI. The CDR3 totals 14 residues. Trimming at V came to 8 bases and at J to 7 bases, leaving 8 bases not matched to a gene. CDR3 DNA: TGTGCCAGCTACCGACAGGGAGCGAATTCACCCCTCCACTTT. It specifies CASYRQGANSPLHF.

This clonotype appeared many times. The V and J genes are TRBV4-1 and TRBJ2-7; D is undetermined. The CDR3 has 14 residues. In germline, CDR1 is MGHRA, CDR2 YSYEKL. V was trimmed by 6 bases and J by 0 bases, leaving 12 bases between them. Written as DNA, the CDR3 is TGCGCCAGCAGACTGGCACTATTCTCCTACGAGCAGTACTTC. Amino acid sequence: CASRLALFSYEQYF.

This clonotype ranks as medium-sized. The V call is TRBV20-1, the J call TRBJ2-1; 13 bases align to TRBD2. Trimming took 3 bases from V and 8 from J; bases not matched to a gene: 13. The CDR3 spans 17 residues. Germline CDR1 DFQATT, CDR2 SNEGSKA (reference sequence). In DNA form, the CDR3 reads TGCAGTGCTAGCGTCCTAGCCGGGACTAGCGGGGCCCATGAGCAGTTCTTC. Protein sequence: CSASVLAGTSGAHEQFF.

At least ten counts were recorded for this clonotype. This sequence joins TRBV14 and TRBJ2-7, with D perhaps assigned TRBD1 or TRBD2 (5 bases each). Germline CDR1 and CDR2: SGHDN and FVKESK. This CDR3 contains 13 residues. Trimming shortened V by 4 bases and J by 2 bases, and 9 bases separated the two germline ends. The CDR3, as DNA: TGTGCCAGCAGCCTTTGGGGGACCTACGAGCAGTACTTC. It encodes CASSLWGTYEQYF.

This clonotype was detected many times. The chain combines TRBV7-2 with TRBJ1-6; D unresolved. Trimming took 1 base from V and 9 from J, leaving 7 bases between them. Germline V CDR1 and CDR2: SGHTA, FQGNSA. The CDR3 contains 13 residues. CDR3 sequence reads: CASSLVRFSPLHF. The CDR3 nucleotides are TGTGCCAGCAGCTTAGTTCGGTTTTCACCCCTCCACTTT.

The sample holds many counts of this clonotype. The genes are TRBV7-9 and TRBJ1-1, with D tentatively TRBD1 (5 bases). CDR3 length: 16 amino acids. With 1 base removed from V and 5 bases from J, the gap between germline ends came to 17 bases. Germline lookup yields CDR1 SEHNR and CDR2 FQNEAQ (reference sequence). CDR3 coding DNA: TGTGCCAGCAGCTTAGGAGGCGGGGGTCGGCGGACTGAAGCTTTCTTT. This encodes CASSLGGGGRRTEAFF.

This clonotype showed up many times. The chain recombines TRBV20-1 with TRBJ1-2, with D perhaps matching TRBD1 (6 bases). Germline V gives CDR1 DFQATT, CDR2 SNEGSKA (reference sequence). This CDR3 is 18 amino acids long. V lost 1 base and J 5 bases, leaving 26 bases between the germline ends. This CDR3 reads CSARALDHSKRGLYGYTF. The DNA for the CDR3 is TGCAGTGCTAGAGCCCTCGATCACTCAAAAAGGGGGTTATATGGCTACACCTTC.

This clonotype has just a few counts. This sequence joins TRBV25-1 and TRBJ2-5, with D possibly being TRBD1 (6 bases). Trimming shortened V by 4 bases and J by 5 bases, and 17 bases separated the two germline ends. The CDR3 extends over 15 amino acids. CDR1 and CDR2 from the germline V gene are MGHDK and SYGVNS. The CDR3 is CASSGRGRIIETQYF. Here the CDR3 DNA reads TGTGCCAGCAGTGGAAGGGGGAGAATCATCGAGACCCAGTACTTC. Looking up the rest from reference TRBV25-1 and TRBJ2-5 gives the full variable domain: EADIYQTPRYLVIGTGKKITLECSQTMGHDKMYWYQQDPGMELHLIHYSYGVNSTEKGDLSSESTVSRIRTEHFPLTLESARPSHTSQYLCASSGRGRIIETQYFGPGTRLLVL.

Judged by abundance, this clonotype is medium-sized (0.01 to 0.1%). The V and J genes are TRBV10-3 and TRBJ2-7, with D tentatively TRBD1 (6 bases). V shed 2 bases and J shed 4 bases, with 12 bases lying between them. This CDR3 has 14 amino acids. Germline V CDR1 and CDR2: ENHRY, SYGVKD. CDR3 nucleotide sequence: TGTGCCATCAGTGAGCAGGGGATCCGTTACGAGCAGTACTTC. Its protein is CAISEQGIRYEQYF.

This clonotype has ten or more counts. The chain uses TRBV7-8 and TRBJ2-7, with 10 positions matching TRBD1. This CDR3 region has 16 residues. Germline V gene sequence: CDR1 SGHVS, CDR2 FQNEAQ. Trimming took 4 bases from V and 5 from J; bases not matched to a gene: 11. CDR3 sequence: CASSSSPGTGAHEQYF. The CDR3 DNA sequence: TGTGCCAGCAGCTCCTCTCCCGGGACAGGGGCCCACGAGCAGTACTTC. Full variable domain (missing parts from reference TRBV7-8 and TRBJ2-7): GAGVSQSPRYKVAKRGQDVALRCDPISGHVSLFWYQQALGQGPEFLTYFQNEAQLDKSGLPSDRFFAERPEGSVSTLKIQRTQQEDSAVYLCASSSSPGTGAHEQYFGPGTRLTVT.

This clonotype is medium-sized. The rearrangement uses TRBV7-2 and TRBJ1-2; 9 bases agree with TRBD1. The CDR3 totals 15 residues. Per germline, CDR1 SGHTA and CDR2 FQGNSA. V gave up 5 bases and J gave up 8 bases; unmatched junction bases: 12. The CDR3 DNA reads as TGTGCCAGCAGCCAGAGAGGGGACAGGGTCGACGGCTACACCTTC. It is translated as CASSQRGDRVDGYTF.

By share of the sample, this clonotype is medium-sized. In DNA, the CDR3 is TGCAGTGCTAGCCCTGGGGGGGGACAGGGGGAGTTTGGCTACACCTTC. Its translation: CSASPGGGQGEFGYTF. The chain recombines TRBV20-1 with TRBJ1-2, with 11 bases that match TRBD1. J was trimmed by 7 bases and V by 3 bases; bases with no gene match: 13. The CDR3 has 16 residues. CDR1 and CDR2 from the germline V gene are DFQATT and SNEGSKA (reference sequence).

In its sample, this clonotype ranks as medium-sized. J is TRBJ1-5 and V is TRBV12-3 or TRBV12-4; no reliable D call. The CDR3 is 15 residues long. With 3 bases removed from V and 0 bases from J, the gap between germline ends came to 9 bases. For the CDR3, the DNA is TGTGCCAGCAGTTTGAGAGGAAATAGCAATCAGCCCCAGCATTTT. As protein: CASSLRGNSNQPQHF.